A few counts support the clone carrying this T cell receptor beta chain. This specimen comes from a study of OX40 agonist ivuxolimab in advanced cancers. Study as a whole: Partial responses were seen in three patients, one with hepatocellular carcinoma and two with cutaneous melanoma.

CDR3 length: 12 residues. Trimming stripped 11 bases from V and 9 bases from J, with 17 bases between. Germline V gene data show CDR1 as MNHNS and CDR2 as SASEGT. The data were produced by immunoSEQ multiplex PCR, yet TCRdb's version contains in-frame clones alone and is incomplete. The sample yields approximately 50,000 clones, over 80% seen once. The sample in question was CD4+ or CD8+ T cells sorted from blood, obtained in a trial of the OX40 agonist ivuxolimab. The J gene is TRBJ2-1, the V gene TRBV6-1; tentative D call: TRBD2 (5 bases). This TCR derives from an adult with an advanced solid tumor such as melanoma, head and neck, liver or kidney cancer. This chain's CDR3 is CASLRGLAEQFF. CDR3 DNA sequence: TGTGCCTCATTGCGAGGGCTCGCTGAGCAGTTCTTC.